A selection of T cell receptor beta chains follows, all from one sample in a study of T cells expressing NK-cell markers. TCRdb reprocessed the 5' RACE reads and keeps a single row for each CDR3 protein, giving no DNA. The sample has about 540,000 distinct CDR3 sequences. The sequenced sample was blood T cells: a sorted CD56 or NKG2C T cell subset, CD4+ or CD8+ T cells, or bulk PBMC T cells (not recorded which). Receptor source: a man aged 18 to 29 in good health. CDR3s include the opening cysteine and the closing phenylalanine or tryptophan.

V: TRBV28
J: TRBJ2-3
CDR3: CASSSVVRGGGTDTQYF

V: TRBV20-1
J: TRBJ2-3
CDR3: CSARLAGVLGTQYF

V: TRBV7-2
J: TRBJ2-3
CDR3: CASSLFLAGSKDTQYF

V: TRBV6-5
J: TRBJ2-7
CDR3: CASRSSRTGINYEQYF

V: TRBV5-1
J: TRBJ1-1
CDR3: CASSLTGTDEAFF

V: TRBV29-1
J: TRBJ2-7
CDR3: CSAGGQGGEQYF

V: TRBV12-3/TRBV12-4
J: TRBJ1-4
CDR3: CASSRDISNEKLFF

V: TRBV6-1
J: TRBJ2-7
CDR3: CASTPREGYEQYF

V: TRBV6-5
J: TRBJ2-7
CDR3: CASSYPNQGLAGAGEQYF

V: TRBV12-3/TRBV12-4
J: TRBJ2-5
CDR3: CASSSPGLAGGWGETQYF

V: TRBV7-6
J: TRBJ2-3
CDR3: CASSLGTSGLTDTQYF

V: TRBV19
J: TRBJ1-4
CDR3: CASSPGTLRLNEKLFF

V: TRBV3-1
J: TRBJ2-6
CDR3: CASSQSPPDASGANVLTF